This T cell receptor beta chain was obtained from a study of blood T cell repertoires in COVID-19. Study-wide context: Researchers got acute and convalescent COVID-19 samples from the United States, Italy and Spain. Sources were T cells, B-cell-depleted T cells, or PBMCs; the material itself was cDNA or gDNA.

The table came from immunoSEQ multiplex PCR; TCRdb's copy has only in-frame clones and leaves some out. The repertoire has about 230,000 clones, about nine tenths of them found once; the top ten carry around 3.7%. This CDR3 contains 15 residues. Germline V gene sequence: CDR1 DFQATT, CDR2 SNEGSKA (reference sequence). J was trimmed by 4 bases and V by 3 bases; bases with no gene match: 9. The sample taken for sequencing was PBMCs or T cells enriched from blood (not recorded which). The source of this sequence is a woman under 40 with acute COVID-19. The J gene is TRBJ1-2, the V gene TRBV20-1; 9 bases are a match to TRBD1. The CDR3 coding sequence is TGCAGTGCTAGTTTGGTGGGACAGGGCGGCTATGGCTACACCTTC. It is translated as CSASLVGQGGYGYTF.